The 4 T cell receptor beta chains listed next were all sequenced from one sample in a study of shared clonotypes between healthy human individuals. Only in-frame clones appear in the TCRdb table, and some are missing; sequencing was by immunoSEQ multiplex PCR. Of 2 million to 2.5 million clones in the sample, roughly 93% were seen once. The sample taken for sequencing was naive CD4+ T cells from PBMCs. The subset is: CD45RA+ positively selected. The source is a man between 18 and 29 years old in good health. Some clones in this sample may be carry-over from other donors' samples.

Concerning this clone: Other DNA sequences of this sample code for an identical CDR3. The genes are TRBV11-2 and TRBJ2-7; 7 bases are shared with TRBD2. This CDR3 contains 15 residues. V dropped 1 base and J dropped 0; count of bases not matched to a gene: 3. Looked up from germline, CDR1 is SGHAT and CDR2 is FQNNGV. The CDR3 coding sequence is TGTGCCAGCAGCTTAGTTCCGGGAGGCTCCTACGAGCAGTACTTC. It yields the protein CASSLVPGGSYEQYF.

J is TRBJ2-7 and V is TRBV9; D is possibly TRBD1 or TRBD2 (5 bases each). Germline V CDR1 and CDR2: SGDLS, YYNGEE. CDR3 size: 12 residues. Trimming took off 10 bases at V and 3 bases at J, with 14 bases between the two ends. In DNA, the CDR3 is TGTGCCCCACGGGGCCCCCACTACGAGCAGTACTTC. As protein: CAPRGPHYEQYF.

The chain has TRBV7-3 and TRBJ2-4; 9 nucleotides agree with TRBD1. Trimming at V came to 0 bases and at J to 4 bases, leaving 1 base not matched to a gene. Germline lookup yields CDR1 SGHTA and CDR2 FQGTGA. The CDR3 contains 15 residues. CDR3 amino acids: CASSLTTGGKNIQYF. DNA for the CDR3: TGTGCCAGCAGCTTAACGACAGGGGGTAAAAACATTCAGTACTTC.

The chain joins TRBV10-3 to TRBJ1-5; possible D gene TRBD1, 6 bases. V was shortened by 2 bases and J by 6 bases, with 11 bases between the two germline ends. CDR3 length: 14 residues. The germline V gene encodes CDR1 ENHRY and CDR2 SYGVKD. The CDR3 loop reads CAISEGQYGQPQHF. In DNA, the CDR3 is TGTGCCATCAGTGAGGGACAGTATGGTCAGCCCCAGCATTTT.